A selection of T cell receptor beta chains follows, all from one sample in a study of vaccination and CD4 T cells after COVID-19. Their antigen targets remain unknown. TCRdb re-derived calls from the PCR reads in MiXCR, one entry per CDR3 protein. The repertoire has around 12,000 distinct CDR3 sequences, roughly 43% of them found once; the top ten carry just under 9.5%. Material for sequencing was CD4+ T cells from blood, cultured in vitro. Source of these receptors: a human donor who had recovered from COVID-19. Both conserved end residues are part of each CDR3.

v_call: TRBV7-9
j_call: TRBJ2-5
cdr3_aa: CASSHGLVGATQYF

v_call: TRBV19
j_call: TRBJ1-2
cdr3_aa: CASSTSHQGGYYGYTF

v_call: TRBV27
j_call: TRBJ1-6
cdr3_aa: CVSSSGHNSPLHF

v_call: TRBV10-1
j_call: TRBJ2-3
cdr3_aa: CASSDSRDPADTQYF

v_call: TRBV2
j_call: TRBJ1-1
cdr3_aa: CASSQGGRIAEAFF

v_call: TRBV11-2
j_call: TRBJ1-1
cdr3_aa: CASSLTGGTEAFF

v_call: TRBV30
j_call: TRBJ2-2
cdr3_aa: CAWSVQGAGELFF

v_call: TRBV7-3
j_call: TRBJ2-2
cdr3_aa: CASSSQPTGELFF

v_call: TRBV7-2
j_call: TRBJ1-1
cdr3_aa: CASSFFWTGYTEAFF

v_call: TRBV2
j_call: TRBJ1-1
cdr3_aa: CASSDGLIAFF

v_call: TRBV7-3
j_call: TRBJ2-2
cdr3_aa: CASSLFQSGRSANTGELFF

v_call: TRBV20-1
j_call: TRBJ1-6
cdr3_aa: CSARAGVIQPLHF

v_call: TRBV6-5
j_call: TRBJ1-1
cdr3_aa: CASSWEATGQNTEAFF

v_call: TRBV7-2
j_call: TRBJ1-2
cdr3_aa: CASSSQGGGSYGYTF

v_call: TRBV7-8
j_call: TRBJ2-2
cdr3_aa: CASMAGGIFTGELFF

v_call: TRBV20-1
j_call: TRBJ2-1
cdr3_aa: CSARGLAGPSYNEQFF

v_call: TRBV30
j_call: TRBJ1-6
cdr3_aa: CAWSESAGRSLHF

v_call: TRBV5-1
j_call: TRBJ1-2
cdr3_aa: CASSLMASGTGNGYTF

v_call: TRBV7-9
j_call: TRBJ1-1
cdr3_aa: CASTQGSVDTEAFF

v_call: TRBV19
j_call: TRBJ1-2
cdr3_aa: CASSSGIAGGYTF

v_call: TRBV24-1
j_call: TRBJ2-7
cdr3_aa: CVIRQDSHALDEQYF

v_call: TRBV2
j_call: TRBJ1-2
cdr3_aa: CASRETGGNYGYTF

v_call: TRBV6-1
j_call: TRBJ2-5
cdr3_aa: CASSGTGVETQYF